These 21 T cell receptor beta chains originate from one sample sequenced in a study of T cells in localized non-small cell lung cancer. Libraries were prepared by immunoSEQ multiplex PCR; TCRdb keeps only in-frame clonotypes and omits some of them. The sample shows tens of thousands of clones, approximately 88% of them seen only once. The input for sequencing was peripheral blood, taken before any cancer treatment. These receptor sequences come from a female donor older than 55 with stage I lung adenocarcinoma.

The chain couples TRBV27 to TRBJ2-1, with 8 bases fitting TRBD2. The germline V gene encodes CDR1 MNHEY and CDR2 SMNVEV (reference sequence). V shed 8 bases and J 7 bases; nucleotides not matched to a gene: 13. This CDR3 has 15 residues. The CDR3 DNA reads TGTGCCAGCCTTACGTACCGGGAGGGCGAGAATGAGCAGTTCTTC. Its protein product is CASLTYREGENEQFF.

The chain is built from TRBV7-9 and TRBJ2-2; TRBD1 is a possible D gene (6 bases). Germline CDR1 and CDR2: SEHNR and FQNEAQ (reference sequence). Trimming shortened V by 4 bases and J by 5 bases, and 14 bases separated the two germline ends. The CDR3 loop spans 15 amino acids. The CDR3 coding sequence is TGTGCCAGCAGCTCTCTCAGGGGAAAGACCGGGGAGCTGTTTTTT. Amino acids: CASSSLRGKTGELFF.

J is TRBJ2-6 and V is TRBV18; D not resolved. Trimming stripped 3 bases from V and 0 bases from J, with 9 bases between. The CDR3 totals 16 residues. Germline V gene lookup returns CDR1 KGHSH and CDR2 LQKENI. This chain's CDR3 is CASSPKAFSGANVLTF. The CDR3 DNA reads TGTGCCAGCTCACCGAAGGCCTTCTCTGGGGCCAACGTCCTGACTTTC.

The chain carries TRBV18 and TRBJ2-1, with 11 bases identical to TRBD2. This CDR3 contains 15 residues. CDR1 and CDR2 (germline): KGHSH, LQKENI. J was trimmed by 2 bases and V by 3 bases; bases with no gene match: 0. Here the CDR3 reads CASSPSGGAYNEQFF. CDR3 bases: TGTGCCAGCTCACCTAGCGGGGGGGCCTACAATGAGCAGTTCTTC.

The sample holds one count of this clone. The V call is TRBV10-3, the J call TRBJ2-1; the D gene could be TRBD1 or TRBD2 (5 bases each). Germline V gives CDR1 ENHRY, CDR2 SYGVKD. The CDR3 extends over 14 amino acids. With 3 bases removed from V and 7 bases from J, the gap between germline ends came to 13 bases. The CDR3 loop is CAISEGLGRNEQFF. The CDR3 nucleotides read TGTGCCATCAGTGAAGGTCTGGGACGGAATGAGCAGTTCTTC.

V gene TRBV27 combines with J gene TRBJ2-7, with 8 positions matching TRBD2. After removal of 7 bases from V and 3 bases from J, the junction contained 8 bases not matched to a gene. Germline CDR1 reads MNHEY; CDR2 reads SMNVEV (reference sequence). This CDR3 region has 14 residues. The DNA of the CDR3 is TGTGCCAGCAAGAGGATAGGGACTAGCTACGAGCAGTACTTC. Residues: CASKRIGTSYEQYF.

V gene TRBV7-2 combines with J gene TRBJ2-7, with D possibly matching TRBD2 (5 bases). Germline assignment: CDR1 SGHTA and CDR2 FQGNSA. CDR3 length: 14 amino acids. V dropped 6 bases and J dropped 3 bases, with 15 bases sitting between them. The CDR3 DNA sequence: TGTGCCAGCAGTTACTCCGGGGTCAACTACGAGCAGTACTTC. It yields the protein CASSYSGVNYEQYF.

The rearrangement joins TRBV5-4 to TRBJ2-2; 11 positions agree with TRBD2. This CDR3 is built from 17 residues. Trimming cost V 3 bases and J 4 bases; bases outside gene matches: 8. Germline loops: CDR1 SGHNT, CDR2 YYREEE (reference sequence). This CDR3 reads CASSSYGTSGITGELFF. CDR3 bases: TGTGCCAGCAGCTCCTATGGGACTAGCGGAATCACCGGGGAGCTGTTTTTT.

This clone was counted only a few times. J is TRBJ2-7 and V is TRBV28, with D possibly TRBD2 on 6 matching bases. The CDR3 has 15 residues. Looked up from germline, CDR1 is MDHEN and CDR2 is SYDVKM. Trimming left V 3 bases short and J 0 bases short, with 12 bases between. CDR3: CASSFQRAFSYEQYF. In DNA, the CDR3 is TGTGCCAGCAGTTTTCAGCGGGCGTTCTCCTACGAGCAGTACTTC.

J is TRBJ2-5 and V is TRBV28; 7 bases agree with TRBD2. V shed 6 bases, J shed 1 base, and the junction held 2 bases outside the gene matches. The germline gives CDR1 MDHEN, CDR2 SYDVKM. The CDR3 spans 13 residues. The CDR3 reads CASRWGGQETQYF. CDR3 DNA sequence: TGTGCCAGCAGATGGGGGGGCCAAGAGACCCAGTACTTC.

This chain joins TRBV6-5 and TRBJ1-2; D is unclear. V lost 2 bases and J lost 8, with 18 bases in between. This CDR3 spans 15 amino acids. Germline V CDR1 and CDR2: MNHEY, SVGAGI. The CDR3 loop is CASSYPPDGRGGYTF. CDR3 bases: TGTGCCAGCAGTTACCCGCCCGATGGTAGAGGAGGCTACACCTTC.

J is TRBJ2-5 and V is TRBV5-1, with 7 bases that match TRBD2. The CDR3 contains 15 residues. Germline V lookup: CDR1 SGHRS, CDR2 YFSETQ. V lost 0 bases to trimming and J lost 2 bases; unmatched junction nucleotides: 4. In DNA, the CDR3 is TGCGCCAGCAGCTTGGCGAGCGGGGCACAAGAGACCCAGTACTTC. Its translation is CASSLASGAQETQYF.

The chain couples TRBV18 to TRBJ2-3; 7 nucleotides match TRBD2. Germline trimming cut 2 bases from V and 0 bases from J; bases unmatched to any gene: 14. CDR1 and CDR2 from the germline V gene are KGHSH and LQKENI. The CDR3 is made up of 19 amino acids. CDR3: CASSPKGGYERGSTDTQYF. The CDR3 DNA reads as TGTGCCAGCTCACCAAAGGGCGGTTATGAGCGGGGAAGCACAGATACGCAGTATTTT.

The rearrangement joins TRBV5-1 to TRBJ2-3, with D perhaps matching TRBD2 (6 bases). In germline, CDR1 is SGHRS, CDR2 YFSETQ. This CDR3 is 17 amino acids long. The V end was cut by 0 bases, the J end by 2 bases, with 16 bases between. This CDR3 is CASSLALNSGLTDTQYF. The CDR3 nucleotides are TGCGCCAGCAGCTTGGCCTTGAATAGCGGACTCACAGATACGCAGTATTTT.

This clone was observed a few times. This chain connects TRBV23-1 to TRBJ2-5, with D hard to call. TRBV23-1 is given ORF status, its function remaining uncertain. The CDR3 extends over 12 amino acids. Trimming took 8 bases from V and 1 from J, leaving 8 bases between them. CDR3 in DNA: TGCGCCAGCCACCCCCTCCAAGAGACCCAGTACTTC. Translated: CASHPLQETQYF.

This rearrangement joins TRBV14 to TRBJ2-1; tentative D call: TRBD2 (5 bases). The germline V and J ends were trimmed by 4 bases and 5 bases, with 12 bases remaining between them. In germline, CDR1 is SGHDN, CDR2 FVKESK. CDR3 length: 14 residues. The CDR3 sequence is CASSLQDSNNEQFF. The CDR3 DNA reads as TGTGCCAGCAGCCTCCAGGACTCTAACAATGAGCAGTTCTTC. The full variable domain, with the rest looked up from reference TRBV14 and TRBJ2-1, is EAGVTQFPSHSVIEKGQTVTLRCDPISGHDNLYWYRRVMGKEIKFLLHFVKESKQDESGMPNNRFLAERTGGTYSTLKVQPAELEDSGVYFCASSLQDSNNEQFFGPGTRLTVL.

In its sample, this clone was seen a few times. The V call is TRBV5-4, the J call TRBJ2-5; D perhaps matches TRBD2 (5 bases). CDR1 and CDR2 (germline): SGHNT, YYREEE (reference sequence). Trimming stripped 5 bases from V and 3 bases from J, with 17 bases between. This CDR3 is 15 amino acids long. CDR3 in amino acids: CASSFGQPGKETQYF. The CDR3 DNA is TGTGCCAGCAGTTTTGGGCAACCGGGGAAAGAGACCCAGTACTTC.

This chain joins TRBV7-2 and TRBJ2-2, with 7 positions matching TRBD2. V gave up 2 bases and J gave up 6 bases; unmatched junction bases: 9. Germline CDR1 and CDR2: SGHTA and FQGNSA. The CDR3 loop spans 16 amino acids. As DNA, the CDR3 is TGTGCCAGCAGCTTATTTAGCGGGCCGTCCCCCGGGGAGCTGTTTTTT. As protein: CASSLFSGPSPGELFF. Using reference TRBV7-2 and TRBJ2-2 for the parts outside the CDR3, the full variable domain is GAGVSQSPSNKVTEKGKDVELRCDPISGHTALYWYRQSLGQGLEFLIYFQGNSAPDKSGLPSDRFSAERTGGSVSTLTIQRTQQEDSAVYLCASSLFSGPSPGELFFGEGSRLTVL.

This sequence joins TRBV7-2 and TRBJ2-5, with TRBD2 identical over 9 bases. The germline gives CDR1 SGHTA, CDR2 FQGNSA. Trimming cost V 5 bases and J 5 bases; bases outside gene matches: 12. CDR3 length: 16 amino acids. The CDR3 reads CASSPSLAGAGETQYF. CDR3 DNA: TGTGCCAGCAGCCCAAGTTTAGCGGGAGCGGGTGAGACCCAGTACTTC.

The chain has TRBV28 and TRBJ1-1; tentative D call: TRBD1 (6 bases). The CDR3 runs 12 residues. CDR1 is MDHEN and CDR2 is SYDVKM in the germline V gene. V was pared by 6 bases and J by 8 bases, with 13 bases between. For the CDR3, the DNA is TGTGCCAGCAGCGGGGGGCTTACCGAAGCTTTCTTT. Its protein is CASSGGLTEAFF.

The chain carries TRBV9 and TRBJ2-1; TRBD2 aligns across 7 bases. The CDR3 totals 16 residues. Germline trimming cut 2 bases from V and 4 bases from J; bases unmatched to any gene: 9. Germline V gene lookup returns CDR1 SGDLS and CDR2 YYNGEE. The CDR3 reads CASSVDPAGTYNEQFF. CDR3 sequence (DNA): TGTGCCAGCAGCGTCGATCCAGCGGGAACTTACAATGAGCAGTTCTTC.